This paragraph covers one T cell receptor beta chain sequence. Methods used by the authors: From reference gene primer amplification, estimates of nucleated cell counts were derived. Assay: immunoSEQ multiplex PCR; the TCRdb copy retains only in-frame clones and omits some. That table is the source of V, J and clone size, and D and trimming were worked out from the DNA. This table holds about 210,000 clones, roughly 88% found once. The source of the sample is a study of blood T cell repertoires in COVID-19. As for the study in general: The cDNA or gDNA used as material had been derived from T cells, B-cell-depleted T cells, or PBMCs.

CDR1 is GTSNPN, CDR2 SVGIG, per germline (reference sequence). The CDR3 sequence is 16 residues long. Trimming shortened V by 5 bases and J by 7 bases, and 25 bases separated the two germline ends. Recruits, aged roughly 18 to 89 years, lived in around 24 US areas. Allocation to cohorts depended on clinical history reported by the participants. The sequenced material came from PBMCs or T cells enriched from blood (not recorded which). The TCR originated in a woman in her 40s with acute COVID-19. The chain combines TRBV30 with TRBJ2-3, with a possible D match to TRBD2 (8 bases). The CDR3 region is CAWAGGDRAPDYTQYF. In DNA, the CDR3 is TGTGCCTGGGCGGGAGGAGACAGGGCCCCTGACTATACGCAGTATTTT.